This T cell receptor beta chain originates from a study of T cell clones after liver transplantation. Clones were sequenced by immunoSEQ multiplex PCR, and TCRdb holds only the in-frame ones, with some missing. Seen here are over 50,000 clones, about 81% observed once, and the top ten hold around 8.5%. The CDR3 extends over 13 amino acids. CDR1 MNHNY and CDR2 SVGAGI come from the germline V gene (reference sequence). The V gene lost 6 bases and the J gene lost 5 bases, with 11 bases spanning the gap. This TCR came from a human donor who received a liver transplant. The material was CD4+ T cells from blood, obtained before liver transplant. This chain joins TRBV6-6 and TRBJ1-5; D is uncertain. The CDR3, as DNA: TGTGCCAGCAGAGATCAGGAGTATCAGCCCCAGCATTTT. As protein: CASRDQEYQPQHF.